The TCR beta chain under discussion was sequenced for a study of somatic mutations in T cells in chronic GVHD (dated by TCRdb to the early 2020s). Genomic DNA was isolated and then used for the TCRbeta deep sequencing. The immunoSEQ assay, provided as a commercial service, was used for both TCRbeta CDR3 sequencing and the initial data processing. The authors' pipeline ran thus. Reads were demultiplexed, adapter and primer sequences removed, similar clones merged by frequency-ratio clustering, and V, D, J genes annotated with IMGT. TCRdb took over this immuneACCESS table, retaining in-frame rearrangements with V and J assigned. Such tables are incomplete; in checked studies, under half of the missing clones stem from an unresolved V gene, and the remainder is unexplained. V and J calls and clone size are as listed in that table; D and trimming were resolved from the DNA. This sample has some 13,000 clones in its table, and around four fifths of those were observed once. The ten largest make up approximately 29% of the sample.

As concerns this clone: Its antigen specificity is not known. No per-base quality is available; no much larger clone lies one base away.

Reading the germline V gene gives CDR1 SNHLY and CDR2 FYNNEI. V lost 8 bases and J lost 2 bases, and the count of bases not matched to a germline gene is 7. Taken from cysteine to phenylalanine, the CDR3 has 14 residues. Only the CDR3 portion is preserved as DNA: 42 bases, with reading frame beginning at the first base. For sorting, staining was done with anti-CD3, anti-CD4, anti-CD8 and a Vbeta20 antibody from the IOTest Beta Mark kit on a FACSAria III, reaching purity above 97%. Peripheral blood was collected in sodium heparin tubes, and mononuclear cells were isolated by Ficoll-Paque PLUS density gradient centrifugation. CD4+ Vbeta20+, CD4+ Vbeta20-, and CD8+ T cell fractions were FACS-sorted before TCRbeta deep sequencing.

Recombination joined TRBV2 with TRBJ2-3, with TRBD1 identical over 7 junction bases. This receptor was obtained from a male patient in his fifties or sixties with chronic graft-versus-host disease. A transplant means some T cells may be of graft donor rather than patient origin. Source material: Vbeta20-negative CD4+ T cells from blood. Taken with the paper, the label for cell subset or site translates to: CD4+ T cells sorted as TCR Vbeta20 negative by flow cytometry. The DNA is TGTGCCAGCGGTAGGGACAGAGTCACAGATACGCAGTATTTT. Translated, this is CASGRDRVTDTQYF. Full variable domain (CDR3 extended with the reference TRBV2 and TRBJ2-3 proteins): EPEVTQTPSHQVTQMGQEVILRCVPISNHLYFYWYRQILGQKVEFLVSFYNNEISEKSEIFDDQFSVERPDGSNFTLKIRSTKLEDSAMYFCASGRDRVTDTQYFGPGTRLTVL.